What follows describes a single T cell receptor (beta chain). The CDR3 has 15 amino acids. Trimming cost V 2 bases and J 1 base; bases outside gene matches: 3. Germline CDR1 SGHRS, CDR2 YFSETQ. This record comes from a study of T cells after somatic rescue of genetic block. The assay was immunoSEQ multiplex PCR, and TCRdb's table has in-frame clones only and misses some. Of about 15,000 clones listed, 71% were seen once; the top ten hold around 30%. The material sequenced was peripheral blood mononuclear cells (PBMCs). This TCR derives from a man aged 18 to 30. The chain carries TRBV5-1 and TRBJ2-7; 10 bases agree with TRBD1. The CDR3 loop is CASSFGGQGSYEQYF. CDR3 nucleotide sequence: TGCGCCAGCAGCTTTGGGGGACAGGGGTCCTACGAGCAGTACTTC.